The 10 T cell receptor beta chains below come from one sample, sequenced in a study of Ad26.COV2.S vaccination and SARS-CoV-2 variants. The method was immunoSEQ multiplex PCR; TCRdb's version includes in-frame clones alone and lacks a portion of them. Of 200,000 to 300,000 clones detected, more than 75% appear once; the ten largest clones hold about 10%. Specified treatment: over 15 received Ad26.COV2.S at low or high dose, single or two shots; 5 received placebo; per-sample allocation not given. Material that was analyzed had been drawn on day 63 after the first vaccine or placebo injection. The source material was peripheral blood, sampled in a trial of Ad26.COV2.S vaccine versus placebo. The receptor set was obtained from a person aged 18 to 59 who received the Ad26.COV2.S COVID-19 vaccine or a placebo.

J is TRBJ2-7 and V is TRBV18; 9 bases map to TRBD1. Germline values: CDR1 KGHSH, CDR2 LQKENI. Trimming at V came to 5 bases and at J to 7 bases, leaving 9 bases not matched to a gene. This CDR3 comprises 14 residues. The CDR3 loop reads CASSASDRGSEQYF. The CDR3 DNA reads TGTGCCAGCTCAGCTTCGGACAGGGGAAGTGAGCAGTACTTC.

The chain links TRBV15 to TRBJ2-5, with D possibly matching TRBD2 (5 bases). V was clipped by 1 base and J by 0 bases, with 6 bases between them. Germline loops: CDR1 LNHNV, CDR2 YYDKDF (reference sequence). This CDR3 has 14 residues. Here the CDR3 DNA reads TGTGCCACCAGCAGAGGAGGGAACCAAGAGACCCAGTACTTC. Its translation: CATSRGGNQETQYF.

CDR3 residues: CASSLVATGELFF. The CDR3, as DNA: TGTGCCAGCAGCTTGGTGGCGACCGGGGAGCTGTTTTTT. The chain carries TRBV5-6 and TRBJ2-2; the D is unclear. V was clipped by 0 bases and J by 5 bases, with 5 bases between them. Looked up from germline, CDR1 is SGHDT and CDR2 is YYEEEE. The CDR3 is made up of 13 amino acids.

The chain uses TRBV4-1 and TRBJ1-2, with D tentatively TRBD1 (5 bases). The CDR3 runs to 17 residues. V shed 4 bases and J shed 4 bases, with 22 bases lying between them. Germline CDR1 and CDR2: MGHRA and YSYEKL. The CDR3 reads CASSRLQVTGTPYGYTF. The CDR3 DNA reads as TGCGCCAGCAGCCGCTTACAGGTGACTGGGACCCCCTATGGCTACACCTTC.

This chain uses TRBV4-3 with TRBJ1-3, with D possibly TRBD1 on 5 matching bases. CDR1 LGHNA and CDR2 YSLEER come from the germline V gene. The germline V and J ends were trimmed by 0 bases and 0 bases, with 9 bases remaining between them. The CDR3 sequence is 16 residues long. The CDR3 reads CASSQDPGGSGNTIYF. CDR3 DNA: TGCGCCAGCAGCCAAGACCCGGGGGGCTCTGGAAACACCATATATTTT.

This clone occurred once. The chain carries TRBV7-2 and TRBJ2-5; a possible D gene is TRBD2 (5 bases). V lost 5 bases, J lost 2 bases, and 15 bases lay in between. The CDR3 covers 15 residues. Germline CDR1 and CDR2: SGHTA and FQGNSA. DNA of the CDR3: TGTGCCAGCAGCCGGAAGCGAGCGGCGCAAGAGACCCAGTACTTC. Translation: CASSRKRAAQETQYF. The whole variable domain, remainder taken from reference TRBV7-2 and TRBJ2-5, is GAGVSQSPSNKVTEKGKDVELRCDPISGHTALYWYRQSLGQGLEFLIYFQGNSAPDKSGLPSDRFSAERTGGSVSTLTIQRTQQEDSAVYLCASSRKRAAQETQYFGPGTRLLVL.

The CDR3 here is CASSRDRGQPQHF. In DNA form, the CDR3 reads TGTGCCAGCTCCCGGGACAGGGGTCAGCCCCAGCATTTT. The chain joins TRBV18 to TRBJ1-5, with TRBD1 matching over 10 bases. The V gene end was trimmed by 6 bases and the J gene end by 6 bases; junction bases not matched to a gene: 2. Germline V gene data show CDR1 as KGHSH and CDR2 as LQKENI. The CDR3 contains 13 residues.

The rearrangement uses TRBV4-3 and TRBJ2-7; 7 nucleotides line up with TRBD2. CDR1 and CDR2 (germline): LGHNA, YSLEER. V lost 1 base, J lost 7 bases, and 4 bases stayed unmatched. This CDR3 has 13 residues. The CDR3 protein is CASSQAPGGEQYF. The CDR3 nucleotides read TGCGCCAGCAGCCAAGCCCCCGGGGGGGAGCAGTACTTC.

The CDR3 here is CASSILGLAEKETQYF. CDR3 sequence (DNA): TGTGCCAGTAGTATCCTGGGGCTAGCGGAGAAAGAGACCCAGTACTTC. This rearrangement joins TRBV19 to TRBJ2-5, with 7 positions matching TRBD2. Germline V CDR1 and CDR2: LNHDA, SQIVND (reference sequence). The CDR3 covers 16 residues. J lost 3 bases, V lost 3 bases, and 10 bases had no gene match.

This chain uses TRBV6-5 with TRBJ2-2; no clear D. CDR1 and CDR2 from the germline V gene are MNHEY and SVGAGI. V gave up 6 bases and J gave up 4 bases, with 12 bases separating them. The CDR3 extends over 14 amino acids. The CDR3 reads CASSPVLGTGELFF. CDR3 bases: TGTGCCAGCAGCCCGGTCTTGGGCACCGGGGAGCTGTTTTTT.